This T cell receptor (beta chain) was retrieved from a study of regulatory T cells in long-lasting Graves disease. The overall study: The study counted Graves' disease as persistent given over 5 years of antithyroid drugs and positive TSH receptor antibodies. Overall study results and limits: Persistent Graves' cases showed lower TCR diversity than newly diagnosed cases. Persistent disease was associated with favored TRBV28 usage and with favored use of TRBJ1-2 and TRBJ2-5.

iRepertoire HTBI primers and Arm-PCR of CDR3 regions built TCR beta libraries. TCRdb fed the multiplex PCR reads into MiXCR, producing one record per CDR3 protein. Of about 310,000 distinct CDR3 sequences in the sample, around a fifth were seen once. Time point indicated: persistent/refractory GD, antithyroid drugs over 5 years with positive TRAb. Isolated PBMC RNA provided the starting material for the TCR library. As for this clonotype: Its specificity is unknown.

V lost 5 bases to trimming and J lost 5 bases, with 15 bases between them. The CDR3 totals 15 residues. CDR1 is SGHTA, CDR2 FQGTGA, per germline. The J gene is TRBJ2-2, the V gene TRBV7-3; a possible D gene is TRBD1 (5 bases). The receptor's source is a female donor with Graves disease. The material sequenced was peripheral blood mononuclear cells (PBMCs), taken when the disease was refractory, from a patient treated with antithyroid drugs. CDR3 protein: CASSLQGSGTGELFF. In DNA, the CDR3 is TGTGCCAGCAGCCTCCAGGGCTCTGGTACCGGGGAGCTGTTTTTT.